Only a few counts were recorded for the clone carrying this T cell receptor (beta chain). Its target is unknown. This sample is drawn from a study of CD8 T cells in ankylosing spondylitis. Study results and caveats: Seemingly distinctive of ankylosing spondylitis blood was a TCR beta motif formed by eight highly homologous variants.

The germline V gene encodes CDR1 KGHDR and CDR2 SFDVKD. The J segment lost 0 bases and the V segment lost 9 bases, leaving 13 bases of the junction unmatched. The CDR3 contains 18 residues. Scientists made TCR beta libraries using quantitative 5'-RACE with molecular barcodes. TCRdb re-called the 5' RACE reads with MiXCR, one entry per CDR3 protein. Among around 770,000 distinct CDR3 sequences listed, approximately 12% were seen once. This clonotype was sampled from a male donor with ankylosing spondylitis. V usage is TRBV24-1 and J usage is TRBJ2-5; the match to TRBD1 covers 12 bases. Sequencing was performed on blood, either unsorted or a sorted T cell fraction (not recorded which). CDR3 bases: TGTGCCACCGGGAACCCGGGACAGGGGGCTACGTACCAAGAGACCCAGTACTTC. Protein product: CATGNPGQGATYQETQYF.